The text below deals with one T cell receptor beta chain. This entry comes from a study of blood T cell repertoires in COVID-19. Study-level information: Samples representing acute and convalescent COVID-19 were sourced from the United States, Italy and Spain.

Libraries were prepared by immunoSEQ multiplex PCR; TCRdb keeps only in-frame clonotypes and omits some of them. This table has 150,000 to 200,000 clones, 60% to 80% appearing once. Germline V gives CDR1 MNHEY, CDR2 SVGAGI. With V trimmed by 4 bases and J by 3 bases, 5 bases remained unmatched. This CDR3 is built from 14 residues. Material: peripheral blood. This receptor was obtained from a man between 60 and 75 years old with active or convalescent COVID-19. The V gene is TRBV6-5, the J gene TRBJ2-7; 8 nucleotides line up with TRBD1. The CDR3 DNA follows: TGTGCCAGCAGTTCCCCACAGGGGGACTACGAGCAGTACTTC. It codes for CASSSPQGDYEQYF.